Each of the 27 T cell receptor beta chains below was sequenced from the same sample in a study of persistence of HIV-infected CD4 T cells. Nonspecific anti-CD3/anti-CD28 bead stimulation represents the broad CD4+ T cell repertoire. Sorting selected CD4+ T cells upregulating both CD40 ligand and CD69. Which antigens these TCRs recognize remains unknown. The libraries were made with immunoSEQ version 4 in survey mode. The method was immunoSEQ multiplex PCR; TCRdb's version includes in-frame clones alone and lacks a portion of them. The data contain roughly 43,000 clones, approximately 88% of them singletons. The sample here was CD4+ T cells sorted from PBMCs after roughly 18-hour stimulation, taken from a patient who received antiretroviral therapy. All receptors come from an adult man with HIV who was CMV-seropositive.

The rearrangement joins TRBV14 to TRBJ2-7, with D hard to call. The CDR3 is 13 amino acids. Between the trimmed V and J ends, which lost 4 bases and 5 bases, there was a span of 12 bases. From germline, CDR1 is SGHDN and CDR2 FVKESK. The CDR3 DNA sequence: TGTGCCAGCAGCCCTAGAGACAAAAACGAGCAGTACTTC. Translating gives CASSPRDKNEQYF.

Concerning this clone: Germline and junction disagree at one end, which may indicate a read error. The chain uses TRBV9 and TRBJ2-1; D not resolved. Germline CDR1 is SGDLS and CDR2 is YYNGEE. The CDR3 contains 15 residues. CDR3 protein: CASTVEPSSYNEQFF. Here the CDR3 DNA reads TGTGCCAGCACCGTAGAGCCGAGCTCCTACAATGAGCAGTTCTTC.

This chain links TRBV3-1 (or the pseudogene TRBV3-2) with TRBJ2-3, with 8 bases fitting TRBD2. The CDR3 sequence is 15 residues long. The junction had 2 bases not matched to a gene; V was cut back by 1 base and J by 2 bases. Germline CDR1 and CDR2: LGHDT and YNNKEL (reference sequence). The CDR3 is CASSQGGGPTDTQYF. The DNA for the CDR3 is TGTGCCAGCAGCCAAGGCGGGGGGCCCACAGATACGCAGTATTTT.

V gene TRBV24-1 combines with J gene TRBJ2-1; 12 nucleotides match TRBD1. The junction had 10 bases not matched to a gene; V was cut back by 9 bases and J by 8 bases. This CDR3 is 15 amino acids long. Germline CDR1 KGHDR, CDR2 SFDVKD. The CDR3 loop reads CATSPGQGAKDEQFF. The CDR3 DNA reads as TGTGCCACCTCTCCGGGACAGGGGGCTAAGGATGAGCAGTTCTTC.

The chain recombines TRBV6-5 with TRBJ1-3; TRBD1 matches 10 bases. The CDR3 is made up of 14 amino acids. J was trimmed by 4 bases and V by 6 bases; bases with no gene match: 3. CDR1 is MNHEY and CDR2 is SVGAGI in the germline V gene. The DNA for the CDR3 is TGTGCCAGCAGCAGGGACAGGGGCGGAAACACCATATATTTT. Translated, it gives CASSRDRGGNTIYF.

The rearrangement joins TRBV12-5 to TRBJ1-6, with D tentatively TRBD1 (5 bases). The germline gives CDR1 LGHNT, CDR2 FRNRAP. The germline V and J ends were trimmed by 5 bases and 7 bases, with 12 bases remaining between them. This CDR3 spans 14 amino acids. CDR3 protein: CASGPPGNNSPLHF. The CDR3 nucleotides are TGTGCTAGTGGTCCCCCAGGGAACAATTCACCCCTCCACTTT. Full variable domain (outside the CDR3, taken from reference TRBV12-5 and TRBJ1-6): DARVTQTPRHKVTEMGQEVTMRCQPILGHNTVFWYRQTMMQGLELLAYFRNRAPLDDSGMPKDRFSAEMPDATLATLKIQPSEPRDSAVYFCASGPPGNNSPLHFGNGTRLTVT.

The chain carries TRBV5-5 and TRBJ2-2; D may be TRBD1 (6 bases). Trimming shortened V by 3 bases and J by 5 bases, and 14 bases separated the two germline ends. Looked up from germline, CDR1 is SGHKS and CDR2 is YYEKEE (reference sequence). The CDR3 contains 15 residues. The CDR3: CASSSKTGGTGELFF. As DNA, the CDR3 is TGTGCCAGCAGCTCCAAGACAGGCGGGACCGGGGAGCTGTTTTTT.

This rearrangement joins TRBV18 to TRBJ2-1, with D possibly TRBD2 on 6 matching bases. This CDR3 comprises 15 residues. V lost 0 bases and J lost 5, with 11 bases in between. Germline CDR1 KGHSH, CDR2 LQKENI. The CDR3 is CASSPPGRGNNEQFF. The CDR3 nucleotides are TGTGCCAGCTCACCACCCGGACGGGGGAACAATGAGCAGTTCTTC.

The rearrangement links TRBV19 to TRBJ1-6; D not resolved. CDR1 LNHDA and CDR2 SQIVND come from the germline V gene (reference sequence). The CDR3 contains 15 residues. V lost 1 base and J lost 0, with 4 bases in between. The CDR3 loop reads CASSIGGSYNSPLHF. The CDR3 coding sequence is TGTGCCAGTAGTATAGGGGGCTCCTATAATTCACCCCTCCACTTT.

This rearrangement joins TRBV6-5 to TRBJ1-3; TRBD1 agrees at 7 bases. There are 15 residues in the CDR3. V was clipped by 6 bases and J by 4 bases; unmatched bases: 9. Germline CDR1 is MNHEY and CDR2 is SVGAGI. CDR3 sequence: CASRRTGEWGNTIYF. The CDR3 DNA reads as TGTGCCAGCAGGAGAACAGGGGAGTGGGGAAACACCATATATTTT.

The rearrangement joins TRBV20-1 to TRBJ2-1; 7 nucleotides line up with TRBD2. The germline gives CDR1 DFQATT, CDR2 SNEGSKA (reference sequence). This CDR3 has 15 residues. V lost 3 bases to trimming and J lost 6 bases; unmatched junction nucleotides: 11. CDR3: CSASYGGSNRNEQFF. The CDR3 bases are TGCAGTGCTAGTTACGGGGGGTCGAATCGCAATGAGCAGTTCTTC.

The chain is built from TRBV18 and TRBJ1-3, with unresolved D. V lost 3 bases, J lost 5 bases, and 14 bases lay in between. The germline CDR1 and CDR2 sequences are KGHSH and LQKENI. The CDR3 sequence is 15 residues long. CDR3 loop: CASSPQKDPRNTIYF. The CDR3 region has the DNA TGTGCCAGCTCACCGCAGAAGGATCCGAGAAACACCATATATTTT.

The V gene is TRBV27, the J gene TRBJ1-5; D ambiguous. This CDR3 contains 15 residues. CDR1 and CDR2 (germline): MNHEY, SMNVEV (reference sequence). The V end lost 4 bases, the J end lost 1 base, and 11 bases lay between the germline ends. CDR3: CASSSGRWSNQPQHF. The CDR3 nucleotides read TGTGCCAGCAGTTCAGGACGGTGGAGCAATCAGCCCCAGCATTTT.

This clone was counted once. CDR3 DNA sequence: TGTGCCAGCACCGAGGAGGAGACAGTAAACACTGAAGCTTTCTTT. Translation gives CASTEEETVNTEAFF. The gene calls are TRBV2 and TRBJ1-1; D possibly corresponds to TRBD1 (5 bases). The CDR3 has 15 residues. Looked up from germline, CDR1 is SNHLY and CDR2 is FYNNEI. V was trimmed by 7 bases and J by 2 bases, leaving 17 bases between them.

The DNA of the CDR3 is TGTGCCAGCAGCTTAGGACGGAACACTGAAGCTTTCTTT. This translates into CASSLGRNTEAFF. The rearrangement links TRBV7-3 to TRBJ1-1, with unresolved D. In germline, CDR1 is SGHTA, CDR2 FQGTGA. Trimming stripped 2 bases from V and 1 base from J, with 5 bases between. The CDR3 length is 13 residues. The variable domain in full, with the rest retrieved from reference TRBV7-3 and TRBJ1-1, is GAGVSQTPSNKVTEKGKYVELRCDPISGHTALYWYRQSLGQGPEFLIYFQGTGAADDSGLPNDRFFAVRPEGSVSTLKIQRTERGDSAVYLCASSLGRNTEAFFGQGTRLTVV.

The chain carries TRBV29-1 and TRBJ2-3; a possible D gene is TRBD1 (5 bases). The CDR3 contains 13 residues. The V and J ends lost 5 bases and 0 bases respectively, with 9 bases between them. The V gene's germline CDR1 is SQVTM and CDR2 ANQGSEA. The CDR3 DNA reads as TGCAGCGTTAAAAGGGGTAGCACAGATACGCAGTATTTT. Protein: CSVKRGSTDTQYF.

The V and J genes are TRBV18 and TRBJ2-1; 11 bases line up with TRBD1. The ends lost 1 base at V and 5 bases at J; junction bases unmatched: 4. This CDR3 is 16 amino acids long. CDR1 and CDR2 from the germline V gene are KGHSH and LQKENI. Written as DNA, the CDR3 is TGTGCCAGCTCACCACGAGGGACAGGGGGTAACAATGAGCAGTTCTTC. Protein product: CASSPRGTGGNNEQFF.

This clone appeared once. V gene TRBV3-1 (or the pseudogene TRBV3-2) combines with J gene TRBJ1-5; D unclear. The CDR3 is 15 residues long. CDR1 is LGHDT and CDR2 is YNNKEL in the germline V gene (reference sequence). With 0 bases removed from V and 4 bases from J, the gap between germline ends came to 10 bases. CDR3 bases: TGTGCCAGCAGCCAAGAAGGCGGGAGGAATCAGCCCCAGCATTTT. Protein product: CASSQEGGRNQPQHF.

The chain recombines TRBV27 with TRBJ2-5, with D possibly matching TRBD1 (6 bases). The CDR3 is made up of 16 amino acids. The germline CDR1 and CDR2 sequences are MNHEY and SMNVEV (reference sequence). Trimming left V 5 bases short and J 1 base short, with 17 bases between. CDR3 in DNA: TGTGCCAGCAGTCCGCTGGGGGACATATTCCAAGAGACCCAGTACTTC. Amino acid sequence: CASSPLGDIFQETQYF.

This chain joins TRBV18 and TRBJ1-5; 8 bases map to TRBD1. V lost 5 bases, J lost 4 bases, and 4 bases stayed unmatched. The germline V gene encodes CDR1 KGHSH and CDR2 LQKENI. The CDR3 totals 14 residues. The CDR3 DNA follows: TGTGCCAGCTCATCTCAGGGGGCGAATCAGCCCCAGCATTTT. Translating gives CASSSQGANQPQHF.

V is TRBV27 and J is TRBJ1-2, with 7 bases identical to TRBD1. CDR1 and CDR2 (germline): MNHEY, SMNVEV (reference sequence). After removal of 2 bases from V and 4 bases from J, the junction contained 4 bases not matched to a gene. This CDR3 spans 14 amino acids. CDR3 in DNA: TGTGCCAGCAGTTTACAGGGGGGGCTCTATGGCTACACCTTC. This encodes CASSLQGGLYGYTF.

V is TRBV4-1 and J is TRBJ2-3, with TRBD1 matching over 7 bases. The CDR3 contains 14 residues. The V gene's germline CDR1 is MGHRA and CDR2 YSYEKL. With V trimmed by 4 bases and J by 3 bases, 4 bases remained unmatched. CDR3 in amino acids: CASSPKGATDTQYF. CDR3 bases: TGCGCCAGCAGCCCGAAGGGGGCAACAGATACGCAGTATTTT.

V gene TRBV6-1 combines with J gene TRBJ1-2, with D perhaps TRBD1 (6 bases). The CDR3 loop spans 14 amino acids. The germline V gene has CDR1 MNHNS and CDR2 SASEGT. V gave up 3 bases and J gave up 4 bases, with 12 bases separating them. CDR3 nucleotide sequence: TGTGCCAGCAGTGATTCCGGGGGCGGCTATGGCTACACCTTC. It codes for CASSDSGGGYGYTF.

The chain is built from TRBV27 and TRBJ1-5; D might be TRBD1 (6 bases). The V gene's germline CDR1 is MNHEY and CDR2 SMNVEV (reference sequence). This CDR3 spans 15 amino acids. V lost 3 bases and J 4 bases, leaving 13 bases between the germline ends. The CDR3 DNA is TGTGCCAGCAGTTTCGCACAGGGCAGTAATCAGCCCCAGCATTTT. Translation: CASSFAQGSNQPQHF.

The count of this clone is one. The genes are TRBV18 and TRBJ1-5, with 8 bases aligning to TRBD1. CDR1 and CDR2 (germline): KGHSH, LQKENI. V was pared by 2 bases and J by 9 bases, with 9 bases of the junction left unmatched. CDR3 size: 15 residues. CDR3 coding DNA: TGTGCCAGCTCACCAGAGACAGGGGCAATTATGCCCCAGCATTTT. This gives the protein CASSPETGAIMPQHF.

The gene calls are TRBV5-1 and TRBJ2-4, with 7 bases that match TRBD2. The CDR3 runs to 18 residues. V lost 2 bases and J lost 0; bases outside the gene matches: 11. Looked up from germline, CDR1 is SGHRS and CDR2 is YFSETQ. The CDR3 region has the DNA TGCGCCAGCAGCTTTAGCGGGCTAAACGAGCCAGCCAAAAACATTCAGTACTTC. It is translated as CASSFSGLNEPAKNIQYF.

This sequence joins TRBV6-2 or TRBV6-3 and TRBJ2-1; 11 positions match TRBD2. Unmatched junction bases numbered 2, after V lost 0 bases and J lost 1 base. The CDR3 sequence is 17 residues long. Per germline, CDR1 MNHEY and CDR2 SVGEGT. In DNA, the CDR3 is TGTGCCAGCAGTTACTCGCTAGCGGGGGGTTCCTACAATGAGCAGTTCTTC. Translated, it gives CASSYSLAGGSYNEQFF.